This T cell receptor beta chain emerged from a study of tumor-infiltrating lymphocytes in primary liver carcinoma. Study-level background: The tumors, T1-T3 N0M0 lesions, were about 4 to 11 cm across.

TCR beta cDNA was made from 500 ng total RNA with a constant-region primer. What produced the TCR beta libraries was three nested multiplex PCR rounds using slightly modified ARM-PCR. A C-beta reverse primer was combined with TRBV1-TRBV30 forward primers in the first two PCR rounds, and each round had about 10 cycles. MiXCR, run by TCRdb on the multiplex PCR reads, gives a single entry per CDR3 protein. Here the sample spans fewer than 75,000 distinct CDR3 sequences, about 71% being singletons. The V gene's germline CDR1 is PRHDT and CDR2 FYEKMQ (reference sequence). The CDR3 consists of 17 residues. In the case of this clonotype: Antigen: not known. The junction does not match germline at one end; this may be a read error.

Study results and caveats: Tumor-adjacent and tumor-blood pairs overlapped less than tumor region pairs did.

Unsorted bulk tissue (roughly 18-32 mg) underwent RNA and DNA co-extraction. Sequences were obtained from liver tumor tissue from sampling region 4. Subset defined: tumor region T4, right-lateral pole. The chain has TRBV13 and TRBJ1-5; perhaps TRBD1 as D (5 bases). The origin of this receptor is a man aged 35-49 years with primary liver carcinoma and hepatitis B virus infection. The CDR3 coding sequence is TGTGCCAGCAGCTTAGGGCGTCAGGGTGCGAGTAATCAGCCCCTGCATTTT. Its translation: CASSLGRQGASNQPLHF.